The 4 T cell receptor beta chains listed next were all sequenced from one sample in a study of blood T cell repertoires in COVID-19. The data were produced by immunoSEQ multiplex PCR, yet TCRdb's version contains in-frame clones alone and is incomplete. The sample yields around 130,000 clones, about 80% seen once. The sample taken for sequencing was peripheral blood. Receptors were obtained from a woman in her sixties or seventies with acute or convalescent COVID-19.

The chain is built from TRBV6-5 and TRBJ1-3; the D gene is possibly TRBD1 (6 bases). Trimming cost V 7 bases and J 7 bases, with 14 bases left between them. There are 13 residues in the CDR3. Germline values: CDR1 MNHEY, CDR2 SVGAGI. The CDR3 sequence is CASTISQGNTIYF. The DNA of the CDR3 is TGTGCCAGCACCATCTCGCAGGGGAACACCATATATTTT.

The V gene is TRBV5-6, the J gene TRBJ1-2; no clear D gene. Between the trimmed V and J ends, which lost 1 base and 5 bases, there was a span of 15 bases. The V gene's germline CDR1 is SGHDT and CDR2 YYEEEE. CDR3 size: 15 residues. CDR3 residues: CASSLRSRNPYGYTF. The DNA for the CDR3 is TGTGCCAGCAGCTTGAGGTCGCGGAACCCTTATGGCTACACCTTC.

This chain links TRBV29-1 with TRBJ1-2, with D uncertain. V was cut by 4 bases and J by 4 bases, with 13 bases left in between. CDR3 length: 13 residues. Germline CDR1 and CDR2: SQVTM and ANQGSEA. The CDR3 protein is CSVGSGPTYGYTF. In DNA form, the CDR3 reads TGCAGCGTTGGTTCGGGTCCGACCTATGGCTACACCTTC.

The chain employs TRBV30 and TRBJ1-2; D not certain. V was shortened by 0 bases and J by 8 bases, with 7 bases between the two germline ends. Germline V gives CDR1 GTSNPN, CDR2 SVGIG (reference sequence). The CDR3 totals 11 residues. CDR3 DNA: TGTGCCTGGAGTGTTCAGATGGGCTACACCTTC. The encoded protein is CAWSVQMGYTF. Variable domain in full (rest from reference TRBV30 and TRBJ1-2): SQTIHQWPATLVQPVGSPLSLECTVEGTSNPNLYWYRQAAGRGLQLLFYSVGIGQISSEVPQNLSASRPQDRQFILSSKKLLLSDSGFYLCAWSVQMGYTFGSGTRLTVV.